The 18 T cell receptor beta chains below were found in one sample sequenced in a study of T-cell reconstitution after alpha-beta-depleted transplantation in children (dated by TCRdb to about 2016). Libraries were prepared through PCR. These reads were obtained on an Illumina HiSeq 2500. TCR libraries were prepared with molecular barcoding, using unique molecular identifiers to normalize TCRbeta repertoire quantification. TCRdb itself trimmed the public reads at Q25 with fastp, ran MiXCR and retained productive beta chains. One record per CDR3 amino acid sequence lists the most common genes and DNA. Present in this sample are 65,000 to 85,000 distinct CDR3 sequences, 11% of which were seen just once. 13% of the sample is held by the ten biggest clonotypes. The treatment or condition label of this sample denotes: allogeneic hematopoietic cell transplantation with graft depleted of TCRalphabeta T cells and CD19 B cells.

The source material was PBMCs, sampled before TCRalphabeta/CD19-depleted stem cell transplant. The receptors were sampled from a boy aged 5-17 years with acute myeloid leukemia, due to receive a stem cell transplant.

The rearrangement uses TRBV12-5 and TRBJ1-1; TRBD1 might be the D (6 bases). The CDR3 extends over 16 amino acids. With 2 bases removed from V and 1 base from J, the gap between germline ends came to 14 bases. CDR1 is LGHNT and CDR2 is FRNRAP in the germline V gene. In DNA form, the CDR3 reads TGTGCTAGTGGTTTGCCCCAGGGGATGGGGAACACTGAAGCTTTCTTT. This gives the protein CASGLPQGMGNTEAFF. The whole variable domain, filled in from reference TRBV12-5 and TRBJ1-1, reads DARVTQTPRHKVTEMGQEVTMRCQPILGHNTVFWYRQTMMQGLELLAYFRNRAPLDDSGMPKDRFSAEMPDATLATLKIQPSEPRDSAVYFCASGLPQGMGNTEAFFGQGTRLTVV.

Of note for this clonotype: Since a much larger clone is just one base distant, this may be a read error. The CDR3 DNA reads as TGTGCCACCAGTTATCCAGGACTAGCGGGGTTGAGTGGGGCCAACGTCCTGACTTTC. It encodes CATSYPGLAGLSGANVLTF. V is TRBV24-1 and J is TRBJ2-6; 12 bases match TRBD2. V trimming: 6 bases; J trimming: 3 bases; junction bases outside the gene matches: 11. Germline CDR1 KGHDR, CDR2 SFDVKD. The CDR3 runs to 19 residues.

In its sample, this clonotype was seen many times. The chain links TRBV20-1 to TRBJ1-5; 9 nucleotides agree with TRBD1. Per the germline V gene, CDR1 is DFQATT and CDR2 is SNEGSKA (reference sequence). V was clipped by 7 bases and J by 6 bases; unmatched bases: 7. The CDR3 spans 13 residues. The CDR3 coding sequence is TGCAGTGTGGAGACAGGGGGACCTCAGCCCCAGCATTTT. This gives the protein CSVETGGPQPQHF.

The chain uses TRBV5-1 and TRBJ2-3; D gene ambiguous. The CDR3 is 13 residues long. Trimming stripped 3 bases from V and 6 bases from J, with 11 bases between. Germline assignment: CDR1 SGHRS and CDR2 YFSETQ. The CDR3 nucleotides are TGCGCCAGCAGCTCCCCCGCAGACGATACGCAGTATTTT. This codes for CASSSPADDTQYF.

This clonotype was found many times. The CDR3 sequence: CSVGRAGGNNSPLHF. The CDR3 coding sequence is TGCAGTGTGGGTAGGGCAGGGGGTAACAATTCACCCCTCCACTTT. The rearrangement links TRBV20-1 to TRBJ1-6; 7 nucleotides line up with TRBD1. Trimming took 7 bases from V and 7 from J; bases not matched to a gene: 13. The germline gives CDR1 DFQATT, CDR2 SNEGSKA (reference sequence). The CDR3 consists of 15 residues.

This clonotype was recorded many times. The chain is built from TRBV9 and TRBJ1-6; D is undetermined. Germline V gene lookup returns CDR1 SGDLS and CDR2 YYNGEE. The V end was cut by 0 bases, the J end by 7 bases, with 8 bases between. This CDR3 has 14 amino acids. The CDR3 DNA is TGTGCCAGCAGCGTAGGCATCAACAATTCACCCCTCCACTTT. Its protein is CASSVGINNSPLHF.

This clonotype appeared many times. The V gene is TRBV3-1, the J gene TRBJ2-3; 10 bases agree with TRBD2. V lost 0 bases, J lost 4 bases, and 4 bases stayed unmatched. The CDR3 length is 16 residues. Germline-derived CDR1 and CDR2 are LGHDT and YNNKEL (reference sequence). CDR3 sequence: CASSQEQRGGPDTQYF. In nucleotides, the CDR3 is TGTGCCAGCAGCCAAGAACAGCGGGGGGGCCCAGATACGCAGTATTTT.

With regard to this clonotype: One end of the junction is discordant with germline, which a read error may explain. This rearrangement joins TRBV2 to TRBJ2-7, with 10 positions matching TRBD2. This CDR3 is built from 18 residues. Germline V gene data show CDR1 as SNHLY and CDR2 as FYNNEI. The DNA for the CDR3 is TGTACCAGCAGTCCGCAAGCACTAGCGGGGCCGGAGGACTACGAGCAGTACTTC. Its translation: CTSSPQALAGPEDYEQYF.

This clonotype occurred many times. The V gene is TRBV7-2, the J gene TRBJ2-3, with D perhaps TRBD2 (5 bases). This CDR3 is built from 15 residues. Between the trimmed V and J ends, which lost 6 bases and 4 bases, there was a span of 17 bases. Germline V gene lookup returns CDR1 SGHTA and CDR2 FQGNSA. The CDR3 spells CASRASGSRPDTQYF. In DNA form, the CDR3 reads TGTGCCAGCAGGGCAAGTGGGAGTCGCCCAGATACGCAGTATTTT.

To note about this clonotype: Since a much larger clone is just one base distant, this may be a read error. The chain couples TRBV15 to TRBJ2-7, with D perhaps TRBD2 (6 bases). The length of the CDR3 is 14 residues. CDR1 is LNHNV, CDR2 YYDKDF, per germline (reference sequence). CDR3 sequence: CVTSERRLDYEQYF. The CDR3 DNA is TGTGTCACCAGCGAACGGAGACTAGATTACGAGCAGTACTTC.

The genes are TRBV29-1 and TRBJ1-2; D perhaps matches TRBD1 (5 bases). The CDR3 length is 13 residues. Germline V lookup: CDR1 SQVTM, CDR2 ANQGSEA. V was pared by 5 bases and J by 7 bases, with 17 bases between. CDR3 sequence: CSVLWARAFGYTF. The CDR3, as DNA: TGCAGCGTTCTTTGGGCCAGGGCCTTTGGCTACACCTTC.

This clonotype was observed at least ten times. The chain recombines TRBV5-1 with TRBJ1-3, with no clear D. The V and J ends lost 3 bases and 0 bases respectively, with 7 bases between them. Germline V CDR1 and CDR2: SGHRS, YFSETQ. The CDR3 runs to 14 residues. CDR3 protein: CASSSGISGNTIYF. The DNA for the CDR3 is TGCGCCAGCAGCTCGGGGATCTCTGGAAACACCATATATTTT.

This clonotype has a count of ten or more. The V gene is TRBV12-3 or TRBV12-4, the J gene TRBJ2-3; 9 nucleotides line up with TRBD1. V shed 5 bases and J 1 base; nucleotides not matched to a gene: 7. The CDR3 is 16 residues long. CDR3 DNA: TGTGCCAGCAGTCACACAGGGGGCGCGGGCACAGATACGCAGTATTTT. It codes for CASSHTGGAGTDTQYF.

This clonotype was seen more than once but under ten times. The gene calls are TRBV18 and TRBJ2-1; D gene uncertain. Germline V gene lookup returns CDR1 KGHSH and CDR2 LQKENI. CDR3 size: 17 residues. V lost 1 base, J lost 0 bases, and 13 bases lay in between. The CDR3 DNA is TGTGCCAGCTCACCACTGACGACGCAGAGCTCCTACAATGAGCAGTTCTTC. Translated, it gives CASSPLTTQSSYNEQFF.

Many counts were recorded for this clonotype. The rearrangement uses TRBV7-2 and TRBJ2-7; D ambiguous. The CDR3 sequence is 13 residues long. Deletions cut 4 bases from V and 1 base from J, with 8 bases between. CDR1 SGHTA and CDR2 FQGNSA come from the germline V gene. The CDR3 DNA is TGTGCCAGCAGCTCCGCGGTATCCTACGAGCAGTACTTC. Translated: CASSSAVSYEQYF.

Many counts were recorded for this clonotype. This chain uses TRBV5-1 with TRBJ2-5; tentatively, D is TRBD1 or TRBD2 (5 bases each). V was trimmed by 0 bases and J by 7 bases, leaving 16 bases between them. Germline-derived CDR1 and CDR2 are SGHRS and YFSETQ. CDR3 length: 15 amino acids. Here the CDR3 reads CASSLARGPSGTQYF. The CDR3 nucleotides read TGCGCCAGCAGCTTGGCTAGGGGACCGTCCGGGACCCAGTACTTC.

This clonotype came up many times. V and J are TRBV2 and TRBJ1-1; tentative D call: TRBD1 (5 bases). The CDR3 covers 14 residues. Looked up from germline, CDR1 is SNHLY and CDR2 is FYNNEI. With 6 bases removed from V and 0 bases from J, the gap between germline ends came to 11 bases. The CDR3 loop reads CASRAGFLNTEAFF. CDR3 DNA: TGTGCCAGCAGAGCAGGGTTCTTGAACACTGAAGCTTTCTTT.

This clonotype was observed a few times. The CDR3 DNA is TGTGCCAGCAGCCAAGAGGGACAGGTAGGAGAGACCCAGTACTTC. Amino acids: CASSQEGQVGETQYF. The chain combines TRBV4-2 with TRBJ2-5, with 8 bases lining up with TRBD1. CDR1 LGHNA and CDR2 YNFKEQ come from the germline V gene. With 0 bases clipped from V and 4 bases from J, the junction kept 4 bases outside the gene matches. The CDR3 is 15 residues long.